This is a list of T cell receptor beta chains from one sample in a study of blood T cell repertoires in COVID-19. Sequencing used immunoSEQ multiplex PCR; TCRdb keeps in-frame clones, though not all of them. The sample consists of approximately 200,000 clones, about four fifths of them appearing once. Sequenced input: PBMCs or T cells enriched from blood (not recorded which). The receptors stem from a woman under 40 who had recovered from COVID-19. CDR3s include the opening cysteine and the closing phenylalanine or tryptophan. A D gene is named only where the DNA matches it firmly. Size is stated for part of the rows, as once, few or many counts, or as a class when the clone is expanded.

j_gene: TRBJ1-5
v_gene: TRBV28
abundance: -
d_gene: TRBD1
CDR3aa: CASSLPVQGAGQPQHF
CDR3nt: TGTGCCAGCAGTTTACCGGTACAGGGGGCAGGTCAGCCCCAGCATTTT

j_gene: TRBJ2-5
v_gene: TRBV7-9
abundance: -
d_gene: -
CDR3aa: CASSWGEEETQYF
CDR3nt: TGTGCCAGCAGCTGGGGCGAGGAAGAGACCCAGTACTTC

j_gene: TRBJ1-4
v_gene: TRBV18
abundance: -
d_gene: TRBD1
CDR3aa: CASSPGTGNEKLFF
CDR3nt: TGTGCCAGCTCACCCGGGACAGGGAATGAAAAACTGTTTTTT

j_gene: TRBJ1-1
v_gene: TRBV19
abundance: -
d_gene: -
CDR3aa: CASTPRGVSTEAFF
CDR3nt: TGTGCCAGTACCCCCCGCGGAGTCTCCACTGAAGCTTTCTTT

j_gene: TRBJ2-1
v_gene: TRBV5-6
abundance: -
d_gene: TRBD1
CDR3aa: CASSLPTGSYNEQFF
CDR3nt: TGTGCCAGCAGCCTGCCGACAGGGTCCTACAATGAGCAGTTCTTC

j_gene: TRBJ1-5
v_gene: TRBV29-1
abundance: -
d_gene: -
CDR3aa: CSVEGVRGQPQHF
CDR3nt: TGCAGCGTTGAAGGGGTTCGGGGTCAGCCCCAGCATTTT

j_gene: TRBJ2-3
v_gene: TRBV28
abundance: -
d_gene: TRBD2
CDR3aa: CASGLAVTDTQYF
CDR3nt: TGTGCCAGTGGACTAGCGGTTACAGATACGCAGTATTTT

j_gene: TRBJ1-2
v_gene: TRBV6-5
abundance: once
d_gene: -
CDR3aa: CASSYLAQNYGYTF
CDR3nt: TGTGCCAGCAGTTACTTAGCGCAGAACTATGGCTACACCTTC

j_gene: TRBJ1-2
v_gene: TRBV5-1
abundance: -
d_gene: -
CDR3aa: CASSLLSGEGNYGYTF
CDR3nt: TGCGCCAGCAGCCTTCTTTCGGGGGAGGGGAACTATGGCTACACCTTC

j_gene: TRBJ2-7
v_gene: TRBV5-6
abundance: few
d_gene: -
CDR3aa: CASSLGLYSYEQYF
CDR3nt: TGTGCCAGCAGCTTGGGTCTGTACTCCTACGAGCAGTACTTC

j_gene: TRBJ2-5
v_gene: TRBV11-2
abundance: -
d_gene: -
CDR3aa: CASSLVRGGQETQYF
CDR3nt: TGTGCCAGCAGCCTAGTCAGGGGAGGGCAAGAGACCCAGTACTTC

j_gene: TRBJ2-1
v_gene: TRBV30
abundance: -
d_gene: -
CDR3aa: CAWSVNRYNEQFF
CDR3nt: TGTGCCTGGAGTGTAAACAGATACAATGAGCAGTTCTTC

j_gene: TRBJ2-1
v_gene: TRBV11-3
abundance: -
d_gene: TRBD2
CDR3aa: CASSLSGGSYNEQFF
CDR3nt: TGTGCCAGCAGCCTAAGCGGGGGGTCCTACAATGAGCAGTTCTTC

j_gene: TRBJ2-5
v_gene: TRBV19
abundance: once
d_gene: -
CDR3aa: CASSDQGLGETQYF
CDR3nt: TGTGCCAGTAGTGATCAGGGGCTCGGGGAGACCCAGTACTTC

j_gene: TRBJ2-1
v_gene: TRBV4-2
abundance: -
d_gene: -
CDR3aa: CASSQGGLRGNEQFF
CDR3nt: TGTGCCAGCAGCCAAGGGGGGCTACGGGGCAATGAGCAGTTCTTC

j_gene: TRBJ2-7
v_gene: TRBV7-2
abundance: -
d_gene: TRBD1
CDR3aa: CASSASRGSSYEQYF
CDR3nt: TGTGCCAGCAGCGCAAGCAGGGGGTCGTCTTACGAGCAGTACTTC

j_gene: TRBJ2-5
v_gene: TRBV10-3
abundance: -
d_gene: -
CDR3aa: CAISESRPGGRGETQYF
CDR3nt: TGTGCCATCAGTGAGTCGCGGCCCGGGGGGCGGGGAGAGACCCAGTACTTC

j_gene: TRBJ2-1
v_gene: TRBV5-4
abundance: -
d_gene: -
CDR3aa: CASSLPGDEQFF
CDR3nt: TGTGCCAGCAGCTTGCCAGGGGATGAGCAGTTCTTC

j_gene: TRBJ2-1
v_gene: TRBV24-1
abundance: -
d_gene: -
CDR3aa: CATSDRGPYNEQFF
CDR3nt: TGTGCCACCAGTGACAGGGGACCCTACAATGAGCAGTTCTTC

j_gene: TRBJ2-7
v_gene: TRBV10-3
abundance: -
d_gene: TRBD1
CDR3aa: CAISDPGTAQYF
CDR3nt: TGTGCCATCAGTGACCCGGGGACAGCGCAGTACTTC

j_gene: TRBJ2-7
v_gene: TRBV7-9
abundance: -
d_gene: TRBD1
CDR3aa: CASSSRTGFEQYF
CDR3nt: TGTGCCAGCAGCTCACGGACAGGGTTCGAGCAGTACTTC

j_gene: TRBJ2-7
v_gene: TRBV6-5
abundance: -
d_gene: -
CDR3aa: CASSYSMGQQVHEQYF
CDR3nt: TGTGCCAGCAGTTACTCGATGGGGCAGCAGGTCCACGAGCAGTACTTC

j_gene: TRBJ2-3
v_gene: TRBV6-5
abundance: -
d_gene: -
CDR3aa: CASSYLRVTDTQYF
CDR3nt: TGTGCCAGCAGTTACTTGCGGGTCACAGATACGCAGTATTTT

j_gene: TRBJ1-2
v_gene: TRBV18
abundance: -
d_gene: TRBD1
CDR3aa: CASSRQTGANYGYTF
CDR3nt: TGTGCCAGCTCACGACAAACAGGGGCTAACTATGGCTACACCTTC

j_gene: TRBJ2-2
v_gene: TRBV9
abundance: -
d_gene: TRBD2
CDR3aa: CASSEGLGGNTGELFF
CDR3nt: TGTGCCAGCAGCGAGGGACTAGGAGGGAACACCGGGGAGCTGTTTTTT

j_gene: TRBJ1-1
v_gene: TRBV7-8
abundance: -
d_gene: TRBD1
CDR3aa: CASTARGYMAEAFF
CDR3nt: TGTGCCAGCACCGCCAGGGGGTATATGGCTGAAGCTTTCTTT

j_gene: TRBJ2-2
v_gene: TRBV6-6
abundance: -
d_gene: -
CDR3aa: CASSTDSANTGELFF
CDR3nt: TGTGCCAGCAGTACGGACAGCGCGAACACCGGGGAGCTGTTTTTT

j_gene: TRBJ2-3
v_gene: TRBV24-1
abundance: many
d_gene: -
CDR3aa: CATSLHGGTPSTDTQYF
CDR3nt: TGTGCCACCAGTTTACACGGAGGGACCCCTAGCACAGATACGCAGTATTTT

j_gene: TRBJ1-2
v_gene: TRBV27
abundance: -
d_gene: -
CDR3aa: CASSTPRGENGYTF
CDR3nt: TGTGCCAGCAGTACCCCCAGGGGAGAAAATGGCTACACCTTC

j_gene: TRBJ2-1
v_gene: TRBV7-9
abundance: -
d_gene: TRBD2
CDR3aa: CASSPGLGAHEQFF
CDR3nt: TGTGCCAGCAGCCCGGGACTAGGGGCACATGAGCAGTTCTTC

j_gene: TRBJ2-7
v_gene: TRBV7-9
abundance: -
d_gene: -
CDR3aa: CASSLALGAHYEQYF
CDR3nt: TGTGCCAGCAGCTTAGCATTGGGAGCCCACTACGAGCAGTACTTC

j_gene: TRBJ1-6
v_gene: TRBV7-3
abundance: -
d_gene: -
CDR3aa: CASSFTNSPLHF
CDR3nt: TGTGCCAGCAGCTTCACAAATTCACCCCTCCACTTT

j_gene: TRBJ2-1
v_gene: TRBV2
abundance: many
d_gene: TRBD2
CDR3aa: CASTERLAANNEQFF
CDR3nt: TGTGCCAGCACCGAGAGACTAGCGGCGAACAATGAGCAGTTCTTC

j_gene: TRBJ2-3
v_gene: TRBV7-2
abundance: -
d_gene: TRBD1
CDR3aa: CASSSSVGQGRAQYF
CDR3nt: TGTGCCAGCAGCTCCTCAGTGGGACAGGGAAGGGCGCAGTATTTT

j_gene: TRBJ1-2
v_gene: TRBV5-1
abundance: -
d_gene: -
CDR3aa: CASSLMELSSLYGYTF
CDR3nt: TGCGCCAGCAGCTTGATGGAGCTCTCTTCTCTTTATGGCTACACCTTC

j_gene: TRBJ1-1
v_gene: TRBV24-1
abundance: few
d_gene: TRBD1
CDR3aa: CATTRSQGQAFF
CDR3nt: TGTGCCACCACGAGGTCACAGGGGCAGGCTTTCTTT

j_gene: TRBJ2-7
v_gene: TRBV15
abundance: -
d_gene: TRBD2
CDR3aa: CATSLWTSSYEQYF
CDR3nt: TGTGCCACCAGCCTGTGGACTAGCTCTTACGAGCAGTACTTC

j_gene: TRBJ1-5
v_gene: TRBV28
abundance: -
d_gene: -
CDR3aa: CASSFPVNQPQHF
CDR3nt: TGTGCCAGCAGTTTCCCTGTCAATCAGCCCCAGCATTTT

j_gene: TRBJ1-5
v_gene: TRBV28
abundance: -
d_gene: TRBD1
CDR3aa: CAILPTGGFGQPQHF
CDR3nt: TGTGCCATCTTACCAACAGGGGGCTTCGGTCAGCCCCAGCATTTT

j_gene: TRBJ1-5
v_gene: TRBV18
abundance: -
d_gene: TRBD1
CDR3aa: CASSPRQGVDQPQHF
CDR3nt: TGTGCCAGCTCACCTCGACAGGGGGTGGATCAGCCCCAGCATTTT

j_gene: TRBJ2-1
v_gene: TRBV7-3
abundance: -
d_gene: -
CDR3aa: CASSARSGSYNEQFF
CDR3nt: TGTGCCAGCAGCGCACGGAGCGGCTCCTACAATGAGCAGTTCTTC

j_gene: TRBJ1-2
v_gene: TRBV19
abundance: -
d_gene: TRBD1
CDR3aa: CASSVQGRQNYGYTF
CDR3nt: TGTGCCAGTAGTGTACAGGGGCGTCAAAACTATGGCTACACCTTC

j_gene: TRBJ2-1
v_gene: TRBV11-1
abundance: -
d_gene: -
CDR3aa: CASSSQGRGQFF
CDR3nt: TGTGCCAGCAGTTCTCAGGGAAGAGGGCAGTTCTTC

j_gene: TRBJ2-3
v_gene: TRBV2
abundance: -
d_gene: TRBD2
CDR3aa: CASSETAGTRREDTQYF
CDR3nt: TGTGCCAGCAGTGAAACCGCCGGGACTAGAAGAGAAGATACGCAGTATTTT

j_gene: TRBJ1-5
v_gene: TRBV24-1
abundance: -
d_gene: TRBD1
CDR3aa: CATSDYRGQPQHF
CDR3nt: TGTGCCACCAGTGATTACAGGGGACAGCCCCAGCATTTT